The 30 T cell receptor beta chains below come from one sample, sequenced in a study of cytomegalovirus exposure and HLA in healthy donors. Primers for the PCR totalled 60 Vbeta and 13 Jbeta. Libraries were prepared by immunoSEQ multiplex PCR; TCRdb keeps only in-frame clonotypes and omits some of them. The listing contains some 70,000 clones. The sequenced material came from PBMCs. These receptors were obtained from a boy between 10 and 17 years old in good health and CMV-seronegative.

J is TRBJ2-6 and V is TRBV6-5, with TRBD2 as a possible D gene (5 bases). Trimming removed 6 bases from V and 4 bases from J, with 13 bases in between. Germline loops: CDR1 MNHEY, CDR2 SVGAGI. The CDR3 is made up of 15 amino acids. This CDR3 is CASRVLSGGANVLTF. For the CDR3, the DNA is TGTGCCAGCAGGGTGTTATCGGGAGGGGCCAACGTCCTGACTTTC.

The rearrangement joins TRBV7-7 to TRBJ2-1; D may be TRBD1 (6 bases). The CDR3 is 13 residues long. V lost 4 bases to trimming and J lost 10 bases, with 14 bases between them. Germline CDR1 and CDR2: SSHAT and FNYEAQ (reference sequence). In DNA, the CDR3 is TGTGCCAGCAGCTCCTCAACAGGGACCGAGCAGTTCTTC. Translated, it gives CASSSSTGTEQFF.

The chain is built from TRBV28 and TRBJ2-7, with a tentative D call TRBD1 (5 bases). V lost 3 bases, J lost 6 bases, and 12 bases lay in between. Germline CDR1 reads MDHEN; CDR2 reads SYDVKM. There are 13 residues in the CDR3. CDR3 bases: TGTGCCAGCAGTTTCACCCAGGGTTTCGAGCAGTACTTC. Translating it yields CASSFTQGFEQYF.

The rearrangement links TRBV18 to TRBJ1-1; 8 positions agree with TRBD1. The V and J ends lost 6 bases and 3 bases, in that order; junction bases with no gene match: 3. Germline values: CDR1 KGHSH, CDR2 LQKENI. The CDR3 totals 13 residues. CDR3 sequence (DNA): TGTGCCAGCTCTCAGACAGGGGACACTGAAGCTTTCTTT. Protein: CASSQTGDTEAFF.

The chain recombines TRBV27 with TRBJ2-5; TRBD2 matches 8 bases. V lost 8 bases to trimming and J lost 5 bases; unmatched junction nucleotides: 10. Germline V gene data show CDR1 as MNHEY and CDR2 as SMNVEV (reference sequence). This CDR3 is built from 14 residues. The CDR3 loop reads CASALGLEVETQYF. The CDR3 coding sequence is TGTGCCAGCGCTCTGGGACTAGAAGTCGAGACCCAGTACTTC.

The genes are TRBV7-2 and TRBJ1-2, with a possible D match to TRBD1 (5 bases). The CDR3 has 14 residues. Germline V gives CDR1 SGHTA, CDR2 FQGNSA. The V gene lost 0 bases and the J gene lost 0 bases, with 5 bases spanning the gap. CDR3 bases: TGTGCCAGCAGCTTAGCGACAGCTAACTATGGCTACACCTTC. It translates to CASSLATANYGYTF.

The chain carries TRBV7-3 and TRBJ1-3, with D possibly matching TRBD1 (5 bases). Germline assignment: CDR1 SGHTA and CDR2 FQGTGA. This CDR3 spans 16 amino acids. Between the trimmed V and J ends, which lost 3 bases and 0 bases, there was a span of 12 bases. The CDR3 DNA reads as TGTGCCAGCAGCTTCCAGCAGGGACTCTCTGGAAACACCATATATTTT. Its protein product is CASSFQQGLSGNTIYF.

The chain employs TRBV30 and TRBJ2-3, with D possibly being TRBD1 (5 bases). V was shortened by 0 bases and J by 4 bases, with 11 bases between the two germline ends. CDR3 length: 14 amino acids. Looked up from germline, CDR1 is GTSNPN and CDR2 is SVGIG (reference sequence). The CDR3: CAWSVRSGPDTQYF. DNA of the CDR3: TGTGCCTGGAGTGTAAGGTCAGGGCCAGATACGCAGTATTTT. Filled out from reference TRBV30 and TRBJ2-3, the complete variable domain reads SQTIHQWPATLVQPVGSPLSLECTVEGTSNPNLYWYRQAAGRGLQLLFYSVGIGQISSEVPQNLSASRPQDRQFILSSKKLLLSDSGFYLCAWSVRSGPDTQYFGPGTRLTVL.

V and J are TRBV19 and TRBJ2-5, with D possibly matching TRBD1 (5 bases). Trimming cost V 4 bases and J 5 bases, with 14 bases left between them. Germline assignment: CDR1 LNHDA and CDR2 SQIVND (reference sequence). This CDR3 is 14 amino acids long. CDR3 in amino acids: CASSNGQGEETQYF. The CDR3 DNA reads TGTGCCAGTAGTAATGGGCAGGGCGAGGAGACCCAGTACTTC.

CDR3 in amino acids: CASSWDRGNSPLHF. The CDR3 DNA follows: TGTGCCAGCAGCTGGGACAGGGGGAACTCACCCCTCCACTTT. The chain has TRBV5-4 and TRBJ1-6; 11 positions match TRBD1. This CDR3 has 14 amino acids. Per the germline V gene, CDR1 is SGHNT and CDR2 is YYREEE (reference sequence). After removal of 3 bases from V and 10 bases from J, the junction contained 3 bases not matched to a gene.

The chain links TRBV28 to TRBJ1-1; TRBD1 aligns across 7 bases. The junction had 5 bases not matched to a gene; V was cut back by 6 bases and J by 1 base. In germline, CDR1 is MDHEN, CDR2 SYDVKM. The CDR3 is 14 residues long. CDR3 loop: CASRTGQANTEAFF. The DNA of the CDR3 is TGTGCCAGCAGGACCGGACAGGCGAACACTGAAGCTTTCTTT. The full variable domain, rest sourced from reference TRBV28 and TRBJ1-1, is DVKVTQSSRYLVKRTGEKVFLECVQDMDHENMFWYRQDPGLGLRLIYFSYDVKMKEKGDIPEGYSVSREKKERFSLILESASTNQTSMYLCASRTGQANTEAFFGQGTRLTVV.

The chain recombines TRBV18 with TRBJ2-7; D is possibly TRBD1 (6 bases). The CDR3 covers 14 residues. From germline, CDR1 is KGHSH and CDR2 LQKENI. Trimming took 3 bases from V and 3 from J, leaving 12 bases between them. CDR3 nucleotides: TGTGCCAGCTCACCGGGGGCAGGAGTCTACGAGCAGTACTTC. Translating it yields CASSPGAGVYEQYF.

This chain uses TRBV7-2 with TRBJ2-5, with D tentatively TRBD2 (5 bases). CDR3 length: 14 amino acids. Looked up from germline, CDR1 is SGHTA and CDR2 is FQGNSA. V lost 2 bases and J 0 bases, leaving 7 bases between the germline ends. This chain's CDR3 is CASSLSGYQETQYF. In DNA, the CDR3 is TGTGCCAGCAGCTTATCGGGGTACCAAGAGACCCAGTACTTC.

This rearrangement joins TRBV6-5 to TRBJ1-3, with 8 bases fitting TRBD1. CDR3 length: 16 amino acids. Germline CDR1 is MNHEY and CDR2 is SVGAGI. Trimming cost V 4 bases and J 3 bases; bases outside gene matches: 8. The CDR3, as DNA: TGTGCCAGCAGTTCGGACAGGGAGCCCCTTGGAAACACCATATATTTT. Its protein product is CASSSDREPLGNTIYF.

The chain couples TRBV5-1 to TRBJ2-5; D is perhaps TRBD2 (8 bases). Germline-derived CDR1 and CDR2 are SGHRS and YFSETQ. The CDR3 contains 15 residues. The ends were cut back, 4 bases at V and 10 bases at J, with 23 bases in the middle. CDR3 in amino acids: CASSQGGVSGKNQYF. The CDR3 coding sequence is TGCGCCAGCAGCCAGGGGGGAGTTAGCGGGAAGAACCAGTACTTC.

Regarding this clone: One junction end does not reproduce the germline sequence, and a read error may be involved. V usage is TRBV29-1 and J usage is TRBJ2-3; possibly TRBD2 for D (5 bases). The CDR3 is 14 amino acids. Germline lookup yields CDR1 SQVTM and CDR2 ANQGSEA. The CDR3 bases are TGCAGCGTTGAATCGGACTTGTACACAGATAAGCAGTATTTT. This translates into CSVESDLYTDKQYF.

The rearrangement uses TRBV11-2 and TRBJ2-1; 14 bases map to TRBD2. V was pared by 9 bases and J by 2 bases, with 12 bases of the junction left unmatched. The CDR3 consists of 18 residues. CDR1 and CDR2 (germline): SGHAT, FQNNGV. CDR3 sequence (DNA): TGTGCCAGTATTGGACTAGCGGGAGGAGTTAGACCCTACAATGAGCAGTTCTTC. Translating it yields CASIGLAGGVRPYNEQFF.

About this clone itself: Other DNA sequences in the same sample also yield this CDR3. The chain couples TRBV4-3 to TRBJ2-1; 11 bases line up with TRBD1. CDR1 and CDR2 from the germline V gene are LGHNA and YSLEER. The CDR3 length is 16 residues. The junction had 5 bases not matched to a gene; V was cut back by 3 bases and J by 4 bases. The CDR3 is CASSQEGTGGYNEQFF. CDR3 nucleotide sequence: TGCGCCAGCAGCCAGGAAGGGACAGGGGGGTACAATGAGCAGTTCTTC.

The V call is TRBV29-1, the J call TRBJ1-1; possibly TRBD1 for D (5 bases). Germline lookup yields CDR1 SQVTM and CDR2 ANQGSEA. The V end lost 3 bases, the J end lost 0 bases, and 14 bases lay between the germline ends. This CDR3 has 15 residues. The CDR3 is CSVEEGRPLNTEAFF. The CDR3 nucleotides read TGCAGCGTTGAGGAGGGACGGCCTCTGAACACTGAAGCTTTCTTT.

The rearrangement links TRBV19 to TRBJ2-6; 8 nucleotides agree with TRBD1. Trimming removed 4 bases from V and 1 base from J; junction bases left unmatched: 3. The germline V gene has CDR1 LNHDA and CDR2 SQIVND (reference sequence). The CDR3 has 16 residues. The CDR3 DNA sequence: TGTGCCAGTAGTAAAGGGACAGGATCTGGGGCCAACGTCCTGACTTTC. Protein: CASSKGTGSGANVLTF.

The chain carries TRBV18 and TRBJ1-5, with a possible D match to TRBD1 (6 bases). Germline CDR1 and CDR2: KGHSH and LQKENI. CDR3 length equals 16 residues. The V and J ends lost 5 bases and 0 bases respectively, with 14 bases between them. CDR3 bases: TGTGCCAGCTCAGCCGGGACACCGTATAGCAATCAGCCCCAGCATTTT. Amino acid sequence: CASSAGTPYSNQPQHF.

The chain has TRBV4-3 and TRBJ2-3, with 7 bases that match TRBD2. Germline CDR1 reads LGHNA; CDR2 reads YSLEER. V trimming: 4 bases; J trimming: 3 bases; junction bases outside the gene matches: 16. The CDR3 extends over 18 amino acids. The CDR3 sequence: CASSLLLLLGEGTDTQYF. In nucleotides, the CDR3 is TGCGCCAGCAGCCTCTTACTCCTTTTGGGGGAGGGAACAGATACGCAGTATTTT.

The chain links TRBV4-1 to TRBJ1-5, with TRBD1 matching over 8 bases. This CDR3 is 14 amino acids long. V shed 1 base, J shed 4 bases, and the junction held 0 bases outside the gene matches. Germline loops: CDR1 MGHRA, CDR2 YSYEKL. CDR3 sequence: CASSQGTGNQPQHF. Written as DNA, the CDR3 is TGCGCCAGCAGCCAAGGGACAGGGAATCAGCCCCAGCATTTT.

This chain connects TRBV11-1 to TRBJ2-1; 12 bases fit TRBD2. CDR3 length equals 18 residues. The V gene's germline CDR1 is SGHAT and CDR2 FQDESV (reference sequence). The V segment lost 1 base and the J segment 0 bases; nucleotides outside the gene matches: 4. This chain's CDR3 is CASSLGTSGAASYNEQFF. The CDR3 DNA follows: TGTGCCAGCAGCTTAGGGACTAGCGGGGCTGCCTCCTACAATGAGCAGTTCTTC.

The chain couples TRBV19 to TRBJ1-2, with 8 bases matching TRBD1. CDR1 and CDR2 from the germline V gene are LNHDA and SQIVND (reference sequence). Trimming at V came to 4 bases and at J to 4 bases, leaving 5 bases not matched to a gene. The CDR3 sequence is 14 residues long. The CDR3, as DNA: TGTGCCAGTAGTAAACCCGACAGGGGCTATGGCTACACCTTC. Translating gives CASSKPDRGYGYTF. Filled out from reference TRBV19 and TRBJ1-2, the complete variable domain reads DGGITQSPKYLFRKEGQNVTLSCEQNLNHDAMYWYRQDPGQGLRLIYYSQIVNDFQKGDIAEGYSVSREKKESFPLTVTSAQKNPTAFYLCASSKPDRGYGYTFGSGTRLTVV.

The V gene is TRBV9, the J gene TRBJ1-1; D is undetermined. Germline assignment: CDR1 SGDLS and CDR2 YYNGEE. The CDR3 extends over 13 amino acids. The V end lost 1 base, the J end lost 5 bases, and 9 bases lay between the germline ends. The CDR3 sequence: CASSVNEQTEAFF. DNA of the CDR3: TGTGCCAGCAGCGTAAATGAACAGACTGAAGCTTTCTTT.

The chain has TRBV5-1 and TRBJ2-1; D possibly corresponds to TRBD2 (5 bases). The V gene's germline CDR1 is SGHRS and CDR2 YFSETQ. There are 18 residues in the CDR3. Trimming took 2 bases from V and 2 from J, leaving 20 bases between them. CDR3 DNA: TGCGCCAGCAGCTTCGTAGCTAGAGGGTCAGGAACCTACAATGAGCAGTTCTTC. Translated, it gives CASSFVARGSGTYNEQFF.

V usage is TRBV7-6 and J usage is TRBJ2-5, with D possibly being TRBD1 (5 bases). Germline V CDR1 and CDR2: SGHVS, FNYEAQ. Trimming removed 2 bases at V and 5 bases at J, with 9 bases between. The CDR3 contains 13 residues. The chain's CDR3 is CASSLHKGETQYF. CDR3 in DNA: TGTGCCAGCAGCTTACATAAGGGGGAGACCCAGTACTTC.

The chain links TRBV7-2 to TRBJ2-4, with 7 positions matching TRBD1. V shed 4 bases, J shed 3 bases, and the junction held 9 bases outside the gene matches. This CDR3 spans 16 amino acids. The V gene's germline CDR1 is SGHTA and CDR2 FQGNSA. CDR3 amino acids: CASSYADRTIKNIQYF. DNA for the CDR3: TGTGCCAGCAGCTACGCGGACAGGACAATCAAAAACATTCAGTACTTC.

The chain employs TRBV15 and TRBJ2-7, with TRBD2 matching 8 bases. Germline CDR1 reads LNHNV; CDR2 reads YYDKDF (reference sequence). The CDR3 contains 17 residues. Trimming cost V 3 bases and J 4 bases; bases outside gene matches: 14. As DNA, the CDR3 is TGTGCCACCAGCAGTACTTGGAGTAGCGGGATAGAGTACGAGCAGTACTTC. Encoded protein: CATSSTWSSGIEYEQYF.